This T cell receptor (beta chain) was recorded in a study of blood T cell repertoires in COVID-19. Study-level information: Sources were T cells, B-cell-depleted T cells, or PBMCs; the material itself was cDNA or gDNA.

Original data processing: Amplified reference gene primers provided the basis for estimating nucleated cell counts. Measured with immunoSEQ multiplex PCR; TCRdb has only the in-frame clones, and not every one. From that table come the V and J calls and clone size; the DNA was used to work out D and trimming. The sample carries a few hundred thousand clones, approximately 78% recorded once. This CDR3 spans 14 amino acids. Trimming stripped 0 bases from V and 7 bases from J, with 13 bases between. The germline gives CDR1 SGDLS, CDR2 YYNGEE. Participants spanned ages roughly 18 to 95 years and resided in 20 to 25 US areas. Cohort 3 donors counted as recovered after two negative PCRs, clearance, or resolved symptoms.

The TCR sequence derives from a middle-aged man who had recovered from COVID-19. The sequenced sample consisted of PBMCs or T cells enriched from blood (not recorded which). V and J are TRBV9 and TRBJ1-2; TRBD1 might be the D (5 bases). The CDR3 coding sequence is TGTGCCAGCAGCGTAGCTGGCAGGGCGGCTGGCTACACCTTC. Its translation: CASSVAGRAAGYTF.